The rows below give T cell receptor beta chains drawn from one sample of a study of blood T cells in healthy people across ages. In TCRdb, the 5' RACE reads were re-called with MiXCR into one record per CDR3 protein. The repertoire has more than 550,000 distinct CDR3 sequences, 22% of them found once; the top ten carry roughly 22%. Input material: blood. These receptors originate from a man between 65 and 85 years old in good health. Each CDR3 is given with its conserved first and last residue. The D gene is left open where the match is weak. Clone size is given for some rows only: seen once, a few or many times, or a class if the clone is expanded.

TRBJ2-2	TRBD1	TRBV12-3/TRBV12-4	.	CASSTRQGSTGELFF	TGTGCCAGCAGTACCCGACAGGGGAGTACCGGGGAGCTGTTTTTT
TRBJ1-2	.	TRBV5-8	.	CASSADSRARASAYGYTF	TGTGCCAGCAGCGCGGACAGCCGTGCGCGGGCCAGTGCCTATGGCTACACCTTC
TRBJ2-2	TRBD2	TRBV3-1	.	CASSLLAGGPHGELFF	TGTGCCAGCAGCCTTCTAGCGGGAGGGCCCCACGGGGAGCTGTTTTTT
TRBJ2-1	.	TRBV6-6	.	CASSYSVRGGYNEQFF	TGCGCCAGCAGTTATTCAGTAAGGGGGGGATACAATGAGCAGTTCTTC
TRBJ1-2	.	TRBV4-2	.	CASSQGKGTNYGYTF	TGTGCCAGCAGCCAAGGGAAGGGGACTAACTATGGCTACACCTTC
TRBJ2-1	.	TRBV7-9	few	CASSPGILSSYNEQFF	TGTGCCAGCAGCCCAGGGATTCTCAGCTCCTACAATGAGCAGTTCTTC
TRBJ2-3	.	TRBV29-1	.	CSVDWGPDTQYF	TGCAGCGTTGACTGGGGACCAGATACGCAGTATTTT
TRBJ2-3	TRBD2	TRBV12-3/TRBV12-4	.	CASGYGGGTDTQYF	TGTGCCAGCGGATATGGCGGGGGTACAGATACGCAGTATTTT
TRBJ2-2	.	TRBV20-1	few	CSARDPRQGPDPTGELFF	TGCAGTGCTAGAGATCCTCGGCAGGGACCAGACCCCACCGGGGAGCTGTTTTTT
TRBJ2-7	TRBD1	TRBV20-1	few	CSAYGQGSYEQYF	TGCAGTGCTTACGGACAGGGGAGCTACGAGCAGTACTTC
TRBJ2-1	TRBD2	TRBV12-3/TRBV12-4	few	CASTTSGRLNEQFF	TGTGCCAGCACGACTAGCGGGAGATTAAATGAGCAGTTCTTC
TRBJ2-5	.	TRBV4-3	few	CASSPFKGETQYF	TGCGCCAGCAGCCCTTTTAAGGGAGAGACCCAGTACTTC
TRBJ1-5	.	TRBV18	.	CASSWSNQPQHF	TGTGCCAGCTCATGGAGCAATCAGCCCCAGCATTTT
TRBJ1-4	.	TRBV7-9	.	CASSTSQGYNEKLFF	TGTGCCAGCAGCACCTCACAGGGCTATAATGAAAAACTGTTTTTT
TRBJ2-7	.	TRBV10-2	few	CASSERGLDSYEQYF	TGCGCCAGCAGTGAAAGGGGCCTCGACTCCTACGAGCAGTACTTC
TRBJ2-1	TRBD2	TRBV12-3/TRBV12-4	many	CASSAATSGYNEQFF	TGTGCCAGCAGTGCCGCGACTAGCGGTTATAATGAGCAGTTCTTC
TRBJ1-4	TRBD1	TRBV10-2	.	CASSDRRGPTEKLFF	TGCGCCAGCAGTGACCGGAGGGGGCCGACTGAAAAACTGTTTTTT
TRBJ1-2	TRBD1	TRBV6-5	.	CASTKTGFGYGYTF	TGTGCCAGCACAAAGACAGGGTTTGGCTATGGCTACACCTTC
TRBJ1-2	TRBD1	TRBV12-3/TRBV12-4	.	CASSTNRGQPYGYTF	TGTGCCAGCAGTACGAACAGGGGGCAACCCTATGGCTACACCTTC
TRBJ1-2	.	TRBV7-2	few	CASSFPVRMDGYTF	TGTGCCAGCAGCTTCCCCGTCCGGATGGACGGCTACACCTTC
TRBJ2-3	.	TRBV9	.	CASSVASSVTLTDTQYF	TGTGCCAGCAGCGTAGCTTCTAGCGTAACGCTCACAGATACGCAGTATTTT
TRBJ1-2	.	TRBV29-1	few	CSVVPQHGYTF	TGCAGCGTTGTCCCACAACATGGCTACACCTTC
TRBJ2-3	.	TRBV5-1	few	CASSLMNVRGTDTDTQYF	TGCGCCAGCAGCTTGATGAACGTTCGGGGGACAGACACAGATACGCAGTATTTT
TRBJ1-6	TRBD1	TRBV12-3/TRBV12-4	.	CASSMDRGGSNSPLHF	TGTGCCAGCAGTATGGACAGGGGAGGGAGTAATTCACCCCTCCACTTT
TRBJ2-1	.	TRBV6-2/TRBV6-3	.	CASSYTPFAYNEQFF	TGTGCCAGCAGTTACACCCCATTCGCCTACAATGAGCAGTTCTTC
TRBJ2-3	TRBD2	TRBV19	.	CASSILAGEDTQYF	TGTGCCAGTAGTATACTAGCGGGAGAAGATACGCAGTATTTT
TRBJ1-2	.	TRBV5-1	.	CASSTNPQGIYGYTF	TGCGCCAGCAGCACAAACCCACAGGGTATCTATGGCTACACCTTC